This TCR beta chain was documented in a study of shared clonotypes between healthy human individuals. The study, taken as a whole, reports: Naive CD4 clonotypes overlapped across a handful of donors at approximately 4.5%. It was only blood that was sampled, and tissue repertoires likely differ. Genetic and exposure-history diversity was limited by the small donor number.

About this clone: What it recognizes is unknown.

Assay: immunoSEQ multiplex PCR; the TCRdb copy retains only in-frame clones and omits some. The sample lists roughly 2.5 million clones, more than 80% occurring once. The CDR3 is made up of 14 amino acids. Germline lookup yields CDR1 SGHTA and CDR2 FQGNSA. V shed 4 bases, J shed 2 bases, and the junction held 0 bases outside the gene matches. The receptor was derived from a man aged 18-30 years in good health. The rearrangement joins TRBV7-2 to TRBJ2-7; 12 nucleotides align to TRBD2. The sequenced sample consisted of naive CD4+ T cells sorted from blood. Regarding subset: CD45RA+ positively selected. The chain's CDR3 is CASSSSGRAYEQYF. The CDR3, as DNA: TGTGCCAGCAGCTCTAGCGGGAGGGCCTACGAGCAGTACTTC.